This T cell receptor beta chain was sequenced during a study of memory CD4+ T cells and cytomegalovirus serostatus. Study overall: Donors were healthy Belgian adults, 9 CMV seropositive and approximately 25 seronegative.

Profiling relied on immunoSEQ multiplex PCR, and the TCRdb table lists in-frame clones only, not all of them. The data hold tens of thousands of clones, with around 80% observed a single time. The sort gate was single viable CD3+CD4+CD8-CD45RO+ cells for memory CD4+ T cells. The CDR3 length is 18 residues. The germline V gene has CDR1 SGDLS and CDR2 YYNGEE. V gave up 0 bases and J gave up 2 bases, with 19 bases separating them. The origin of this receptor is an adult in good health and CMV-seronegative. The sequenced material came from memory CD4+ T cells from blood. The chain links TRBV9 to TRBJ2-3; D remains ambiguous. The CDR3 DNA reads as TGTGCCAGCAGCGTAGTTGGTGGTCCTCCTTTTTACACAGATACGCAGTATTTT. Amino acids: CASSVVGGPPFYTDTQYF.